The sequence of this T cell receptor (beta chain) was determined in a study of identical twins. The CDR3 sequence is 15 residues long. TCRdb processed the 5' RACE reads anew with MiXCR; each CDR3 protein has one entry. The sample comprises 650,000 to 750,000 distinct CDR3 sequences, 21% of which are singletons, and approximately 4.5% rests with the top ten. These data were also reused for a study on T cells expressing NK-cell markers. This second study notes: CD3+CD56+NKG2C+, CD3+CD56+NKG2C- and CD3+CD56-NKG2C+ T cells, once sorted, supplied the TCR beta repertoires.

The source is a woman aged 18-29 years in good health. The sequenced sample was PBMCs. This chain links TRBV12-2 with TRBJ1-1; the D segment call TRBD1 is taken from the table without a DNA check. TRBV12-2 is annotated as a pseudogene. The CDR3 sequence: CASAHRGHMNTEAFF. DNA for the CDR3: TGTGCAAGTGCCCACCGGGGACATATGAACACTGAAGCTTTCTTT.